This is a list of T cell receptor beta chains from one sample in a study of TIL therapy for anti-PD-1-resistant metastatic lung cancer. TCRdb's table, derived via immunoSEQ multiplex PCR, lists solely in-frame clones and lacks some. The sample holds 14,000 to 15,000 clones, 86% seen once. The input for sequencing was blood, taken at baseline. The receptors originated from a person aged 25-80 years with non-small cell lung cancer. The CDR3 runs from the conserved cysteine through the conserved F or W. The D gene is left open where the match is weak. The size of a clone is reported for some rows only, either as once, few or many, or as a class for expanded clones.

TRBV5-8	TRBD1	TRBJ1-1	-	CASSSDREVPEAFF	TGTGCCAGCAGCTCAGACAGGGAAGTACCTGAAGCTTTCTTT
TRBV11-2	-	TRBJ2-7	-	CATPPMAASYEQYF	TGTGCCACTCCTCCCATGGCAGCTTCCTACGAGCAGTACTTC
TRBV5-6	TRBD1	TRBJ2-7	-	CASSSGTGNEQYF	TGTGCCAGCAGCTCAGGGACAGGGAACGAGCAGTACTTC
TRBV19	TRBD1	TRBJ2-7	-	CASSSLQGARNEQYF	TGTGCCAGTAGCTCTCTTCAGGGGGCTAGGAACGAGCAGTACTTC
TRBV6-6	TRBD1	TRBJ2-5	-	CASSYDRGRETQYF	TGTGCCAGCAGTTACGACAGGGGGCGCGAGACCCAGTACTTC
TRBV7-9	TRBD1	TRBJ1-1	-	CASSHGQGWTEAFF	TGTGCCAGCAGCCACGGACAGGGTTGGACTGAAGCTTTCTTT
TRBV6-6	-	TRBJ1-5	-	CASSLQGGRGQPQHF	TGTGCCAGCAGTCTACAGGGAGGGAGAGGTCAGCCCCAGCATTTT
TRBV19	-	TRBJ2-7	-	CASSIGLTYEQYF	TGTGCCAGTAGTATTGGTCTAACCTACGAGCAGTACTTC
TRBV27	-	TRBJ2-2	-	CATAERNTGELFF	TGTGCCACCGCGGAAAGGAACACCGGGGAGCTGTTTTTT
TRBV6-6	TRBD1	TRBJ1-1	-	CASRGTASEAFF	TGTGCCAGCAGAGGGACAGCGTCTGAAGCTTTCTTT
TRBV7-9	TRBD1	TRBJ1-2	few	CASSFSGWDRNYGYTF	TGTGCCAGCAGCTTTAGTGGGTGGGACAGAAACTATGGCTACACCTTC
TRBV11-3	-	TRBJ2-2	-	CASSQGLAVITGELFF	TGTGCCAGCAGTCAGGGGCTAGCGGTAATAACCGGGGAGCTGTTTTTT
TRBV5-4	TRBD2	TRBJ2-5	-	CASKSGGGYGETQYF	TGTGCCAGCAAGAGCGGGGGGGGATACGGGGAGACCCAGTACTTC
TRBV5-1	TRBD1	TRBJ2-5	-	CASSSGQIQETQYF	TGCGCCAGCAGCTCGGGACAGATCCAAGAGACCCAGTACTTC
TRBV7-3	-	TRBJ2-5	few	CASSPSGTWGETQYF	TGTGCCAGCAGTCCCAGCGGGACATGGGGAGAGACCCAGTACTTC
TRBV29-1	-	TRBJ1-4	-	CSVESQGRHEKLFF	TGCAGCGTTGAAAGTCAGGGCAGGCATGAAAAACTGTTTTTT